A selection of T cell receptor beta chains follows, all from one sample in a study of cytomegalovirus exposure and HLA in healthy donors. Here immunoSEQ multiplex PCR was the method, and the copy in TCRdb shows in-frame clones only, minus some. In total, the table holds about 130,000 clones. Sequencing was carried out using PBMCs. Receptors originate from a woman aged 60 to 75 in good health and CMV-seronegative. Each CDR3 is given with its conserved first and last residue. Each record gives: J gene, V gene, CDR3 protein.

TRBJ1-1	TRBV5-1	CASSFDRGVRNAEAFF
TRBJ2-1	TRBV10-3	CAISDWTHNEQFF
TRBJ2-7	TRBV29-1	CSVERQGLRNEQYF
TRBJ2-7	TRBV25-1	CASSVPRSEGGQPYEQYF
TRBJ2-3	TRBV5-1	CASSLVSGTDTQYF
TRBJ1-5	TRBV28	CASSPSGPQHF
TRBJ2-2	TRBV29-1	CSVAGSNTGELFF
TRBJ1-6	TRBV6-5	CARGTENSPLHF
TRBJ2-7	TRBV7-2	CASSPWTSGYEQYF
-	TRBV29-1	CSVRKPSYEQYF
TRBJ1-6	TRBV6-5	CASSPGTPASPLHF
TRBJ2-5	TRBV7-3	CASSNLGEGSETQYF
TRBJ1-2	TRBV9	CASSGQQGFGYTF
TRBJ2-7	TRBV28	CASRRRKGTSDEQYF
TRBJ2-7	TRBV14	CASSQDSGTVAYEQYF
TRBJ1-1	TRBV6-6	CASRDRVLNTEAFF
TRBJ1-2	TRBV7-6	CASSPRSHRGYGYTF
TRBJ1-2	TRBV6-5	CASSYSPDSGYTF
TRBJ2-7	TRBV10-1	CASSRTGMMKYSSYEQYF
TRBJ1-1	TRBV5-4	CASSTPPGSGTEAFF
TRBJ2-1	TRBV2	CASSADRGSYNEQFF
TRBJ2-1	TRBV28	CASSPVAGGRNEQFF
TRBJ2-5	TRBV5-1	CASSSTGTGRWGETQYF
TRBJ2-2	TRBV6-5	CASSLAGGNTGELFF
TRBJ1-3	TRBV9	CASSPGWVGNSGNTIYF